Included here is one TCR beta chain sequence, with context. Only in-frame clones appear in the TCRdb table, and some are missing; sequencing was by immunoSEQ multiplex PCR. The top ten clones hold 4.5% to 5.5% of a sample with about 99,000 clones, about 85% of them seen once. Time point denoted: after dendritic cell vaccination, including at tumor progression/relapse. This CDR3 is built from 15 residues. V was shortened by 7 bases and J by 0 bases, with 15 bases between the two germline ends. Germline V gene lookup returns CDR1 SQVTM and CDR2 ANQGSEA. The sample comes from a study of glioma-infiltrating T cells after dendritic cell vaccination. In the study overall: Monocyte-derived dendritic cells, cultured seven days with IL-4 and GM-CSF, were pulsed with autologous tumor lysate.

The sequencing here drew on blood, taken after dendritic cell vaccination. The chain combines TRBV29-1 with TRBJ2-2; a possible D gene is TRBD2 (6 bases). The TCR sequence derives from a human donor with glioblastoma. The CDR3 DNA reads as TGCAGCGATTTGCGGGGCAGCCCGAACACCGGGGAGCTGTTTTTT. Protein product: CSDLRGSPNTGELFF.